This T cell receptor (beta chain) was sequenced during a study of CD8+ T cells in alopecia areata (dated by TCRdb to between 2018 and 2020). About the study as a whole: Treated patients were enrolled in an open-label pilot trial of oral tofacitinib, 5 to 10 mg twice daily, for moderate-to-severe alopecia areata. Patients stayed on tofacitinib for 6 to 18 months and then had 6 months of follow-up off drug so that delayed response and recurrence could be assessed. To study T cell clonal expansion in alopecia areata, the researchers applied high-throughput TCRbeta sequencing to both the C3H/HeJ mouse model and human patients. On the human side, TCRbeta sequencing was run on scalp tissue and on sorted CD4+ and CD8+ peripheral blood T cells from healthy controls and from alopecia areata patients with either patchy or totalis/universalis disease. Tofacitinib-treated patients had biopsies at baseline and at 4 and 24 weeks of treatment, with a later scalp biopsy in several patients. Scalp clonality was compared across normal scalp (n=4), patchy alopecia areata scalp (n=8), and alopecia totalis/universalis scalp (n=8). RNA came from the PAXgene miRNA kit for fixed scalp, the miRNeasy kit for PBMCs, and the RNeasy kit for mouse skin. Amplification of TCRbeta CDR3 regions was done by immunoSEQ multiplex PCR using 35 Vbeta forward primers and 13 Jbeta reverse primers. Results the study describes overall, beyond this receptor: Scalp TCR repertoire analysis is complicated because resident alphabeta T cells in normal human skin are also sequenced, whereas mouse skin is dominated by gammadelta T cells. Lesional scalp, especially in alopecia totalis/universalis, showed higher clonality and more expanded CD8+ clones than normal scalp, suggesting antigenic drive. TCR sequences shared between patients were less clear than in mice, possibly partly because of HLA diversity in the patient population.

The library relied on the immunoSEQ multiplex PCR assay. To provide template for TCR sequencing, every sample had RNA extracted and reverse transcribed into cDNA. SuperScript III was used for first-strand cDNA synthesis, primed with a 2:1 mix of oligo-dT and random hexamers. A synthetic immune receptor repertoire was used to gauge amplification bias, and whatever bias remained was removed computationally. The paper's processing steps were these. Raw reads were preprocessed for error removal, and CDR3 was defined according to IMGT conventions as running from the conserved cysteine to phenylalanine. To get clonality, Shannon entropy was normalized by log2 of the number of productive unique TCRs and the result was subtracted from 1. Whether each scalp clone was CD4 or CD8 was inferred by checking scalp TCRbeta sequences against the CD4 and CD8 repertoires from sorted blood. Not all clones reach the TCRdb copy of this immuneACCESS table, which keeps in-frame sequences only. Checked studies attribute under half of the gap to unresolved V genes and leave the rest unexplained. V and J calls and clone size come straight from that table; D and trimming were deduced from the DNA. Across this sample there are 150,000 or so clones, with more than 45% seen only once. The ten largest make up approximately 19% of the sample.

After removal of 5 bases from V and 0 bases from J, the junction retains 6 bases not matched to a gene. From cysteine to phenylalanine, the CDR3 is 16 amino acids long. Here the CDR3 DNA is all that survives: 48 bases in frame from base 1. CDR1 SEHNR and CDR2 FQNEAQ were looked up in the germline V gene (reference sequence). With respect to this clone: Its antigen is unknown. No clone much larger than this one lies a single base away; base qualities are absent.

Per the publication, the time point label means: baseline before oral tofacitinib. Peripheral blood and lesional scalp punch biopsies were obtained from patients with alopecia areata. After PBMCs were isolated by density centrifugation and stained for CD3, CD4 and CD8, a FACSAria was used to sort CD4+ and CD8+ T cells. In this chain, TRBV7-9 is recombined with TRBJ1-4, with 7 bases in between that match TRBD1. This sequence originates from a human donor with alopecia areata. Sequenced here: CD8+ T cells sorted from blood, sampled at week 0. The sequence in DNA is TGTGCCAGCAGCCCCGGGACAGAGTCAACTAATGAAAAACTGTTTTTT. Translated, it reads CASSPGTESTNEKLFF.